Sequencing of this TCR beta chain was carried out in a study of breast tumors, draining lymph nodes, adjacent tissues. This clonotype was recorded many times. Its antigen remains unidentified. Study-level results: Compared with lymph nodes, tumors were less diverse; compared with nontumor tissue, more.

Germline V lookup: CDR1 DFQATT, CDR2 SNEGSKA (reference sequence). V was pared by 5 bases and J by 0 bases, with 10 bases between. This CDR3 has 13 amino acids. TCRdb re-called the multiplex PCR reads through MiXCR, storing one row per CDR3 protein. Of some 130,000 distinct CDR3 sequences in the sample, just under 20% are singletons; the top ten hold roughly 3.5%. Samples came from axillary lymph nodes draining the breast cancer. The sequencing input was axillary lymph node tissue. The J gene is TRBJ2-5, the V gene TRBV20-1; D possibly uses TRBD1 or TRBD2 (5 bases each). This TCR derives from a female donor with breast cancer. Some clones in this sample may be carry-over from other donors' samples. This chain's CDR3 is CSALGDYQETQYF. The CDR3 DNA reads TGCAGTGCTTTGGGGGATTACCAAGAGACCCAGTACTTC.